These 31 T cell receptor beta chains were sequenced from one sample in a study of T cell responses to AZD1222 COVID-19 vaccine (dated by TCRdb to the early 2020s). Receptor amplification or capture employed the immunoSEQ multiplex PCR assay. As stored in TCRdb, this immuneACCESS dataset retains in-frame rearrangements with V and J assigned. A fraction of the clones does not appear; measured against another copy, unresolved V genes explain less than half of the discrepancy, and the remainder lacks a known reason. Here the sample has approximately 80,000 clones; approximately 83% occur a single time. About 3.5% of the sample is in the top ten clones. In the paper's terms, the time point label means: about 28 days (+/-7) after the second vaccine dose. Material: peripheral blood, obtained 28 days after the second AZD1222 dose. The source is an adult who received the AZD1222 COVID-19 vaccine.

V is TRBV6-5 and J is TRBJ1-3, with unresolved D. Germline V gene lookup returns CDR1 MNHEY and CDR2 SVGAGI. This CDR3 is built from 15 residues. V was cut by 0 bases and J by 4 bases, with 10 bases left in between. CDR3 in DNA: TGTGCCAGCAGTTACTCGATAGCGCCCGGAAACACCATATATTTT. The encoded protein is CASSYSIAPGNTIYF.

The sample holds one count of this clone. The rearrangement links TRBV12-3 or TRBV12-4 to TRBJ2-1, with no clear D. CDR3 length: 12 residues. V was pared by 2 bases and J by 1 base, with 0 bases between. The CDR3 spells CASSLSYNEQFF. CDR3 DNA sequence: TGTGCCAGCAGTTTATCCTACAATGAGCAGTTCTTC.

The chain recombines TRBV25-1 with TRBJ2-1, with D unclear. This CDR3 is 13 amino acids long. Looked up from germline, CDR1 is MGHDK and CDR2 is SYGVNS. V was clipped by 0 bases and J by 9 bases, with 9 bases between them. The CDR3 loop reads CASSEYSEIEQFF. CDR3 bases: TGTGCCAGCAGTGAATATTCCGAGATTGAGCAGTTCTTC.

In its sample, this clone was seen once. V and J are TRBV5-1 and TRBJ2-2; 7 nucleotides match TRBD2. Germline CDR1 is SGHRS and CDR2 is YFSETQ. J lost 4 bases, V lost 5 bases, and 11 bases had no gene match. This CDR3 has 16 residues. The CDR3 DNA reads TGCGCCAGCAGTCTAGGGAGGGATCCAAGCACCGGGGAGCTGTTTTTT. Translated: CASSLGRDPSTGELFF.

The count of this clone is one. Here the CDR3 DNA reads TGTGCCAGCAGACTGACTGCCAGGGTGGACACCGGGGAGCTGTTTTTT. The encoded protein is CASRLTARVDTGELFF. The V gene is TRBV28, the J gene TRBJ2-2; possibly TRBD1 for D (5 bases). The V and J ends lost 6 bases and 3 bases respectively, with 17 bases between them. Germline CDR1 and CDR2: MDHEN and SYDVKM. The CDR3 runs to 16 residues.

This chain links TRBV27 with TRBJ2-2; no firm D call. This CDR3 comprises 15 residues. CDR1 MNHEY and CDR2 SMNVEV come from the germline V gene (reference sequence). Trimming stripped 7 bases from V and 8 bases from J, with 20 bases between. The CDR3 DNA reads as TGTGCCAGCAAGTGGGGATTTGACCGGCGAGGGGAGCTGTTTTTT. Encoded protein: CASKWGFDRRGELFF.

The chain is built from TRBV2 and TRBJ2-1; 11 nucleotides align to TRBD2. Germline V gene data show CDR1 as SNHLY and CDR2 as FYNNEI. This CDR3 region has 15 residues. V gave up 1 base and J gave up 6 bases; unmatched junction bases: 2. CDR3 sequence: CASSEGLAGTNEQFF. Here the CDR3 DNA reads TGTGCCAGCAGTGAAGGACTAGCGGGGACCAATGAGCAGTTCTTC.

The chain joins TRBV5-6 to TRBJ2-5; D might be TRBD1 (8 bases). From germline, CDR1 is SGHDT and CDR2 YYEEEE. V lost 3 bases and J lost 4, with 19 bases in between. This CDR3 spans 16 amino acids. CDR3 nucleotide sequence: TGTGCCAGCAGCTCCCTCACGACAGGGGAGGGAGAGACCCAGTACTTC. Translation gives CASSSLTTGEGETQYF.

CDR3 DNA sequence: TGTGCCAGCAGACCTCTACAGCGCGGGAGGGTTTGGGAGACCCAGTACTTC. Translated, it gives CASRPLQRGRVWETQYF. This chain connects TRBV7-9 to TRBJ2-5, with TRBD2 identical over 9 bases. The ends lost 6 bases at V and 5 bases at J; junction bases unmatched: 16. The CDR3 is made up of 17 amino acids. In germline, CDR1 is SEHNR, CDR2 FQNEAQ (reference sequence).

This chain connects TRBV16 to TRBJ1-2, with D hard to call. Germline V gene sequence: CDR1 KGHSY, CDR2 FQNENV. V was trimmed by 0 bases and J by 5 bases, leaving 7 bases between them. The CDR3 spans 13 residues. The DNA of the CDR3 is TGTGCCAGCAGCCAATCAAAGATTTATGGCTACACCTTC. Translation gives CASSQSKIYGYTF.

The V call is TRBV3-1 (or the pseudogene TRBV3-2), the J call TRBJ2-7; D is ambiguous. Germline lookup yields CDR1 LGHDT and CDR2 YNNKEL (reference sequence). Trimming shortened V by 4 bases and J by 3 bases, and 13 bases separated the two germline ends. There are 14 residues in the CDR3. The CDR3 is CASSPDLVGYEQYF. The CDR3 DNA follows: TGTGCCAGCAGCCCTGACCTTGTCGGCTACGAGCAGTACTTC.

The genes are TRBV6-8 and TRBJ1-6; tentative D call: TRBD1 (5 bases). This CDR3 has 18 residues. Trimming left V 2 bases short and J 8 bases short, with 22 bases between. Germline CDR1 MNHGY, CDR2 SAAAGT. The CDR3 bases are TGTGCCAGCAGTTACCTTCTCCGGGACGGAATTTATCATTCACCCCTCCACTTT. Translating gives CASSYLLRDGIYHSPLHF.

The rearrangement links TRBV2 to TRBJ2-7; D is possibly TRBD1 (5 bases). This CDR3 has 14 residues. The V gene's germline CDR1 is SNHLY and CDR2 FYNNEI. The V and J ends lost 4 bases and 3 bases respectively, with 13 bases between them. CDR3 nucleotides: TGTGCCAGCAGTGTTACAGGCTCTGACTACGAGCAGTACTTC. Encoded protein: CASSVTGSDYEQYF.

This clone was observed a single time. V is TRBV30 and J is TRBJ2-2; weak D call: TRBD1 (6 bases). The length of the CDR3 is 14 residues. Trimming stripped 0 bases from V and 2 bases from J, with 7 bases between. CDR1 and CDR2 (germline): GTSNPN, SVGIG (reference sequence). CDR3 nucleotide sequence: TGTGCCTGGAGTGTAGGGACAAACACCGGGGAGCTGTTTTTT. Translation: CAWSVGTNTGELFF.

This clone has a handful of counts. The chain links TRBV7-2 to TRBJ1-1, with 9 nucleotides matching TRBD1. The CDR3 length is 16 residues. Per germline, CDR1 SGHTA and CDR2 FQGNSA. The J segment lost 4 bases and the V segment lost 3 bases, leaving 9 bases of the junction unmatched. CDR3 DNA sequence: TGTGCCAGCAGCTTTACAGGGGGCGCGGGGAGCACTGAAGCTTTCTTT. Its protein product is CASSFTGGAGSTEAFF.

The chain has TRBV4-1 and TRBJ1-1; D remains ambiguous. This CDR3 has 14 amino acids. V shed 0 bases and J shed 4 bases, with 9 bases lying between them. In germline, CDR1 is MGHRA, CDR2 YSYEKL. The CDR3 sequence: CASSQDLSSTEAFF. DNA of the CDR3: TGCGCCAGCAGCCAAGATTTGTCCTCCACTGAAGCTTTCTTT.

The J gene is TRBJ2-7, the V gene TRBV27; maybe TRBD1 (5 bases). The length of the CDR3 is 14 residues. From germline, CDR1 is MNHEY and CDR2 SMNVEV (reference sequence). The germline V and J ends were trimmed by 3 bases and 2 bases, with 11 bases remaining between them. This CDR3 reads CASSFSSGPYEQYF. CDR3 DNA sequence: TGTGCCAGCAGTTTCTCCTCAGGGCCCTACGAGCAGTACTTC.

The V and J genes are TRBV7-2 and TRBJ1-4, with D perhaps TRBD1 (5 bases). The CDR3 runs 16 residues. Trimming took 0 bases from V and 7 from J, leaving 15 bases between them. The V gene's germline CDR1 is SGHTA and CDR2 FQGNSA. CDR3 nucleotide sequence: TGTGCCAGCAGCTTAGCCGGCGGGGGGTTCGGTGAAAAACTGTTTTTT. It specifies CASSLAGGGFGEKLFF.

A few counts support this clone. This chain uses TRBV5-6 with TRBJ1-1; no clear D gene. Trimming cost V 3 bases and J 5 bases, with 8 bases left between them. The germline V gene encodes CDR1 SGHDT and CDR2 YYEEEE. The CDR3 contains 12 residues. In DNA, the CDR3 is TGTGCCAGCAGCTCGACAAGAACTGAAGCTTTCTTT. It specifies CASSSTRTEAFF.

The rearrangement uses TRBV25-1 and TRBJ1-1; D is perhaps TRBD1 (6 bases). Germline assignment: CDR1 MGHDK and CDR2 SYGVNS. The CDR3 runs to 15 residues. Trimming left V 0 bases short and J 4 bases short, with 12 bases between. The chain's CDR3 is CASSEYDRGGTEAFF. CDR3 in DNA: TGTGCCAGCAGTGAATATGATAGGGGGGGCACTGAAGCTTTCTTT.

This clone was observed once. V is TRBV30 and J is TRBJ1-6; no clear D gene. The V gene lost 0 bases and the J gene lost 14 bases, with 17 bases spanning the gap. Germline V gene lookup returns CDR1 GTSNPN and CDR2 SVGIG (reference sequence). There are 14 residues in the CDR3. The CDR3 DNA reads TGTGCCTGGAGTGTACAAACGGGATCCATGACCCTCCACTTT. Protein product: CAWSVQTGSMTLHF.

The V gene is TRBV24-1, the J gene TRBJ2-6, with D unresolved. The CDR3 spans 13 residues. The V and J ends lost 6 bases and 4 bases respectively, with 6 bases between them. From germline, CDR1 is KGHDR and CDR2 SFDVKD. The CDR3 loop is CATSQNGANVLTF. In DNA, the CDR3 is TGTGCCACCAGTCAAAACGGGGCCAACGTCCTGACTTTC.

This chain links TRBV12-3 or TRBV12-4 with TRBJ2-5; D uncertain. This CDR3 region has 12 residues. V lost 6 bases, J lost 5 bases, and 10 bases lay in between. The CDR3: CASSYLGETQYF. The DNA for the CDR3 is TGTGCCAGCAGCTACCTAGGGGAGACCCAGTACTTC.

The chain carries TRBV28 and TRBJ2-5, with 9 bases lining up with TRBD1. The germline CDR1 and CDR2 sequences are MDHEN and SYDVKM. This CDR3 spans 16 amino acids. Germline trimming cut 3 bases from V and 4 bases from J; bases unmatched to any gene: 9. CDR3 coding DNA: TGTGCCAGCAGTTTCCGGAGGACAGGGGAATTAGAGACCCAGTACTTC. Amino acid sequence: CASSFRRTGELETQYF. Full variable domain (missing parts from reference TRBV28 and TRBJ2-5): DVKVTQSSRYLVKRTGEKVFLECVQDMDHENMFWYRQDPGLGLRLIYFSYDVKMKEKGDIPEGYSVSREKKERFSLILESASTNQTSMYLCASSFRRTGELETQYFGPGTRLLVL.

V is TRBV28 and J is TRBJ2-7; D not resolved. V was clipped by 6 bases and J by 5 bases, with 8 bases between them. This CDR3 contains 11 residues. Germline CDR1 MDHEN, CDR2 SYDVKM. CDR3 nucleotide sequence: TGTGCCAGCAGGGAGATTAACGAGCAGTACTTC. It codes for CASREINEQYF.

This chain links TRBV28 with TRBJ1-2; 9 positions match TRBD1. The V gene end was trimmed by 7 bases and the J gene end by 4 bases; junction bases not matched to a gene: 10. CDR3 length: 15 amino acids. Germline V gene data show CDR1 as MDHEN and CDR2 as SYDVKM. The CDR3: CASKQGTGWAYGYTF. CDR3 nucleotides: TGTGCCAGCAAGCAGGGGACAGGGTGGGCCTATGGCTACACCTTC.

CDR3 DNA: TGTGCCAGCAGCTTTGGAGGGGTGAGCACAGATACGCAGTATTTT. Translated, it gives CASSFGGVSTDTQYF. The chain links TRBV5-4 to TRBJ2-3; possible D gene TRBD2, 6 bases. The CDR3 sequence is 15 residues long. From germline, CDR1 is SGHNT and CDR2 YYREEE (reference sequence). V was trimmed by 2 bases and J by 0 bases, leaving 10 bases between them.

The rearrangement uses TRBV5-4 and TRBJ2-1, with D tentatively TRBD1 (6 bases). Germline CDR1 reads SGHNT; CDR2 reads YYREEE (reference sequence). The CDR3 sequence is 16 residues long. Trimming pared 0 bases from V and 3 bases from J, leaving 13 bases between. CDR3 DNA: TGTGCCAGCAGCTTGGGGGGGCTCGGGCTCTACAATGAGCAGTTCTTC. This codes for CASSLGGLGLYNEQFF.

The rearrangement uses TRBV27 and TRBJ1-5, with D unclear. V was clipped by 5 bases and J by 4 bases, with 15 bases between them. The CDR3 spans 15 residues. CDR1 is MNHEY, CDR2 SMNVEV, per germline (reference sequence). In nucleotides, the CDR3 is TGTGCCAGCAGTCTAGGACCTGGGAGGAATCAGCCCCAGCATTTT. It is translated as CASSLGPGRNQPQHF.

In its sample, this clone was seen a few times. As DNA, the CDR3 is TGTTCCACCGGAGAGGATATGAACACTGAAGCTTTCTTT. Its translation is CSTGEDMNTEAFF. The chain carries TRBV2 and TRBJ1-1; D gene uncertain. CDR3 length: 13 residues. Germline lookup yields CDR1 SNHLY and CDR2 FYNNEI.

The chain carries TRBV7-2 and TRBJ2-3; D is perhaps TRBD1 or TRBD2 (5 bases each). Germline CDR1 SGHTA, CDR2 FQGNSA. This CDR3 spans 15 amino acids. The germline V and J ends were trimmed by 1 base and 6 bases, with 14 bases remaining between them. In nucleotides, the CDR3 is TGTGCCAGCAGCTTAGTCTTCGGGGCCCCGGATACGCAGTATTTT. As protein: CASSLVFGAPDTQYF.